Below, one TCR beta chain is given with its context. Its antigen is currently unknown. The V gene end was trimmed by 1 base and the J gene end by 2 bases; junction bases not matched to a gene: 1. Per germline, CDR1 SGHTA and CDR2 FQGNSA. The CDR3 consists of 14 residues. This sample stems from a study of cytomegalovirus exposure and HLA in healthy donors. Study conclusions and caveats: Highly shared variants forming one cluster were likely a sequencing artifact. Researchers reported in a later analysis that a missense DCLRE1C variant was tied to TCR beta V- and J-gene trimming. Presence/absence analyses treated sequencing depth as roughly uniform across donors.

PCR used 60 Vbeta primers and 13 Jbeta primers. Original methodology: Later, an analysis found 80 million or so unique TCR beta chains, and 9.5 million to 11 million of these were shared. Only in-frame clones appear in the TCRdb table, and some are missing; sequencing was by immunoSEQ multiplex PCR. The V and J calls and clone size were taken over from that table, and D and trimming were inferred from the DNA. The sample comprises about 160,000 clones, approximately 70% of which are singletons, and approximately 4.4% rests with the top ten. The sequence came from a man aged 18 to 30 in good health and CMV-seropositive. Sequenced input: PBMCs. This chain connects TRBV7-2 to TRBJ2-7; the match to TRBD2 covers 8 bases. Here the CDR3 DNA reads TGTGCCAGCAGCTTAGTAGCGGGACCCTACGAGCAGTACGTC. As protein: CASSLVAGPYEQYV.